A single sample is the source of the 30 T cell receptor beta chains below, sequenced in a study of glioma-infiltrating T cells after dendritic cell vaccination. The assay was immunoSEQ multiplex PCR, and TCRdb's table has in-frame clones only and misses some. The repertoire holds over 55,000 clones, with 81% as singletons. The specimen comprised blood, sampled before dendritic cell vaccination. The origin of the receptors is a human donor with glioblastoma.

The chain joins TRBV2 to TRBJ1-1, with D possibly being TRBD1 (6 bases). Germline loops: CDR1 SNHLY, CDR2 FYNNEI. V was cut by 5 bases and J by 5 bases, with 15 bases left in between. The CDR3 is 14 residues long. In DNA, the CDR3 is TGTGCCAGCAGTACGGACAGTTCGATTACTGAAGCTTTCTTT. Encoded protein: CASSTDSSITEAFF.

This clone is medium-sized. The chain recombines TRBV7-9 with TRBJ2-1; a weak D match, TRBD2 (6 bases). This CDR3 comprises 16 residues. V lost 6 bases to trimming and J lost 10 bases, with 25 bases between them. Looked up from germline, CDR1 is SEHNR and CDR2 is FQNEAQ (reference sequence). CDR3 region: CASSQVPMGLLIEQFF. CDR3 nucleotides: TGTGCCAGCAGTCAGGTCCCTATGGGACTTCTCATCGAGCAGTTCTTC.

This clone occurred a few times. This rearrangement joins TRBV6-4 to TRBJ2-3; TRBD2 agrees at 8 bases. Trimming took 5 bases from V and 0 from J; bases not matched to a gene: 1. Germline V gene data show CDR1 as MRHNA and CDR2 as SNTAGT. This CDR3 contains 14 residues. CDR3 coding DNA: TGTGCCAGCAGTCCGGGGGGGAGCACAGATACGCAGTATTTT. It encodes CASSPGGSTDTQYF.

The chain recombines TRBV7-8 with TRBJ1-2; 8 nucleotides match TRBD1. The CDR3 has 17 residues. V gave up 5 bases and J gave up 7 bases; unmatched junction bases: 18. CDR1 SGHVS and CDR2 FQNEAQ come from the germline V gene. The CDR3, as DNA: TGTGCCAGCAGCCTAGGAGGGTGGCAGGGGGCGCCGGCTGGCTACACCTTC. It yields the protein CASSLGGWQGAPAGYTF.

CDR3 in DNA: TGTGCCACCAGCAGAGCGGGCGGGGGCACCTACAATGAGCAGTTCTTC. This gives the protein CATSRAGGGTYNEQFF. The chain carries TRBV15 and TRBJ2-1, with D possibly being TRBD2 (7 bases). The CDR3 runs 16 residues. Between the trimmed V and J ends, which lost 1 base and 2 bases, there was a span of 12 bases. Germline loops: CDR1 LNHNV, CDR2 YYDKDF (reference sequence).

Here the CDR3 DNA reads TGCGCCAGCAGCTTGGACGATCTAGTCTACAATGAGCAGTTCTTC. Residues: CASSLDDLVYNEQFF. The rearrangement uses TRBV5-1 and TRBJ2-1; D is ambiguous. Germline CDR1 is SGHRS and CDR2 is YFSETQ. The CDR3 totals 15 residues. With 0 bases removed from V and 3 bases from J, the gap between germline ends came to 10 bases.

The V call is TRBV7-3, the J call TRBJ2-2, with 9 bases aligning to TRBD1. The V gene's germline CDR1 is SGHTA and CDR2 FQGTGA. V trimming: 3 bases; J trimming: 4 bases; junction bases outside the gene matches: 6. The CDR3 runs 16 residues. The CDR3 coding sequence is TGTGCCAGCAGCTTCACAGGGGGCGTCGGCACCGGGGAGCTGTTTTTT. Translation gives CASSFTGGVGTGELFF. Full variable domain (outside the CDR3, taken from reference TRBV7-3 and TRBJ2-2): GAGVSQTPSNKVTEKGKYVELRCDPISGHTALYWYRQSLGQGPEFLIYFQGTGAADDSGLPNDRFFAVRPEGSVSTLKIQRTERGDSAVYLCASSFTGGVGTGELFFGEGSRLTVL.

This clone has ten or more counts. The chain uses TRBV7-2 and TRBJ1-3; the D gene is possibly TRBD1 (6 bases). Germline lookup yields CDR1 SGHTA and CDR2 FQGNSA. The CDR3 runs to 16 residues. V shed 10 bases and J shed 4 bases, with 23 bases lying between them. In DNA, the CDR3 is TGTGCCACCCGGGCGGTGGCAGGGGAATTGGGAAACACCATATATTTT. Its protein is CATRAVAGELGNTIYF.

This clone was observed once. This CDR3 is CASRSQNTEAFF. Here the CDR3 DNA reads TGTGCCAGCAGGTCACAGAACACTGAAGCTTTCTTT. J is TRBJ1-1 and V is TRBV2; unclear D gene. The germline V and J ends were trimmed by 6 bases and 1 base, with 6 bases remaining between them. The CDR3 totals 12 residues. Germline CDR1 is SNHLY and CDR2 is FYNNEI.

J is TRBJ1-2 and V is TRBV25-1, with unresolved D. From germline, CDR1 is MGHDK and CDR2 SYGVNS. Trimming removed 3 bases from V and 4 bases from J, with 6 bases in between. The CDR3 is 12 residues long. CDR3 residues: CASSDRTYGYTF. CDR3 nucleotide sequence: TGTGCCAGCAGTGACAGAACCTATGGCTACACCTTC.

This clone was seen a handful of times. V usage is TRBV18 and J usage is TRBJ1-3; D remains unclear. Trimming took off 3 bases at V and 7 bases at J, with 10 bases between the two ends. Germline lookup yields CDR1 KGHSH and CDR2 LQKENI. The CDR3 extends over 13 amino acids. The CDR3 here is CASSPGVLNTIYF. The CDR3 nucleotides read TGTGCCAGCTCACCGGGCGTTTTGAACACCATATATTTT.

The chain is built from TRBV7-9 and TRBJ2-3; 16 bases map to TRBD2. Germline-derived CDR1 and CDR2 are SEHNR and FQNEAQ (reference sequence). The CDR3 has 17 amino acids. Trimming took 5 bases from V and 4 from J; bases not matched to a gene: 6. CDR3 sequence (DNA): TGTGCCAGCAGCCCCGGGACTAGCGGGGGGGCCGCAGATACGCAGTATTTT. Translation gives CASSPGTSGGAADTQYF. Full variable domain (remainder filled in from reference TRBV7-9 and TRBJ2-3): DTGVSQNPRHKITKRGQNVTFRCDPISEHNRLYWYRQTLGQGPEFLTYFQNEAQLEKSRLLSDRFSAERPKGSFSTLEIQRTEQGDSAMYLCASSPGTSGGAADTQYFGPGTRLTVL.

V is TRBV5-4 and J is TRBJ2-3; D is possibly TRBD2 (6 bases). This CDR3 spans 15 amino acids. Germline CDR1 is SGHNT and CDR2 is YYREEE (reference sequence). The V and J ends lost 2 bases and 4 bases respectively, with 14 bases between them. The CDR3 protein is CASSFVAGRPDTQYF. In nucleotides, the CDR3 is TGTGCCAGCAGCTTCGTAGCAGGGAGGCCAGATACGCAGTATTTT.

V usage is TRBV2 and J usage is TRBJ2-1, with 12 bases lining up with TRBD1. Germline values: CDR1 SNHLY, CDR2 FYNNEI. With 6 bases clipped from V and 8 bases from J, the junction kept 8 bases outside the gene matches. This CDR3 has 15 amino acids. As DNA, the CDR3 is TGTGCCAGCAGACCCGGGACAGGGGGCGCCTATGAGCAGTTCTTC. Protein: CASRPGTGGAYEQFF.

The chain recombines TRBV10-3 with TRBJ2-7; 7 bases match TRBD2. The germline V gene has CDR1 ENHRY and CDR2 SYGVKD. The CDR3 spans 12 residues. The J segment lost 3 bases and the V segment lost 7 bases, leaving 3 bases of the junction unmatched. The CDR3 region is CAIKRDGYEQYF. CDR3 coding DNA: TGTGCCATCAAGCGGGACGGCTACGAGCAGTACTTC.

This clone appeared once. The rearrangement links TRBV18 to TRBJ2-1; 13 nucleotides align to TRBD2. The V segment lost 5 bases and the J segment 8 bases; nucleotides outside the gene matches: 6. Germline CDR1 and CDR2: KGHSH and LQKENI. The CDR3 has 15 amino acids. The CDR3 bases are TGTGCCAGCTCAACGGGACTAGCGGGGCTTTATGAGCAGTTCTTC. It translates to CASSTGLAGLYEQFF.

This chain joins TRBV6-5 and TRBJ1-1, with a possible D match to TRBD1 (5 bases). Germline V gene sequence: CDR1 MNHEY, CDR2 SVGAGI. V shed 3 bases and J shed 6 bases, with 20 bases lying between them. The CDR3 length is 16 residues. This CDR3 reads CASSYESRRLGAEAFF. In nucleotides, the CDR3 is TGTGCCAGCAGTTATGAAAGCCGGCGATTAGGGGCTGAAGCTTTCTTT.

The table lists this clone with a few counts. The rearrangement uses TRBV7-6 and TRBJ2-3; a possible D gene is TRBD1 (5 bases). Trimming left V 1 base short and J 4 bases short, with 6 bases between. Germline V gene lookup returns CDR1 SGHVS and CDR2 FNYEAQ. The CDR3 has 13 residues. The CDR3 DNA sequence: TGTGCCAGCAGCTTAGGCAGGGCAGATACGCAGTATTTT. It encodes CASSLGRADTQYF.

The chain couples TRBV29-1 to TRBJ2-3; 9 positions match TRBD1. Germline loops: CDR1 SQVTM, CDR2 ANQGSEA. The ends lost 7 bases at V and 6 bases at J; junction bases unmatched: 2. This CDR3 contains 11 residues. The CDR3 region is CSGDRDDTQYF. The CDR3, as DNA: TGCAGCGGGGACAGGGATGATACGCAGTATTTT.

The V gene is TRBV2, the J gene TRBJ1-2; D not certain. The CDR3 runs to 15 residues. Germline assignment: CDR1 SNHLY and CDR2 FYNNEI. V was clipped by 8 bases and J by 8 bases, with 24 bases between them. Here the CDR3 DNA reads TGTGCCAGCGCTCCTCTGTCCGGACGGAGGAGGGGCTACACCTTC. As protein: CASAPLSGRRRGYTF.

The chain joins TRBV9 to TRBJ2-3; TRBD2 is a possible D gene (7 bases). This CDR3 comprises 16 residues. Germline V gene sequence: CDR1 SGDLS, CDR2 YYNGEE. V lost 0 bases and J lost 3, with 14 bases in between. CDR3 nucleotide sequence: TGTGCCAGCAGCGTAGGTGGGGGGGCCGGGACAGATACGCAGTATTTT. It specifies CASSVGGGAGTDTQYF.

This chain's CDR3 is CASSLSWGGMENTGELFF. The DNA for the CDR3 is TGCGCCAGCAGCTTGTCCTGGGGGGGCATGGAGAACACCGGGGAGCTGTTTTTT. V and J are TRBV5-1 and TRBJ2-2, with a possible D match to TRBD2 (7 bases). CDR3 size: 18 residues. CDR1 is SGHRS, CDR2 YFSETQ, per germline. Trimming cost V 1 base and J 1 base, with 17 bases left between them.

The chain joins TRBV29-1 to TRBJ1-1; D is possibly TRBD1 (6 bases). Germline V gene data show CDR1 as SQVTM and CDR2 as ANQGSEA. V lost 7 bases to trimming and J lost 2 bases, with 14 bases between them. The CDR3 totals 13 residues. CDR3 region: CSAARQANTEAFF. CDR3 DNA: TGCAGCGCCGCCCGACAGGCAAACACTGAAGCTTTCTTT. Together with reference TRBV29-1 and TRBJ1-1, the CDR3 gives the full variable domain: SAVISQKPSRDICQRGTSLTIQCQVDSQVTMMFWYRQQPGQSLTLIATANQGSEATYESGFVIDKFPISRPNLTFSTLTVSNMSPEDSSIYLCSAARQANTEAFFGQGTRLTVV.

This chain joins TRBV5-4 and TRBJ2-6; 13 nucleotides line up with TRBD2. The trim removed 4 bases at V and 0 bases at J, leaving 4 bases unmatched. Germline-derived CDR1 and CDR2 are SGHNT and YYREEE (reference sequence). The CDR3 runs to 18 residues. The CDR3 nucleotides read TGTGCCAGCAGCGGGGGACTAGCGGGGAACTCTGGGGCCAACGTCCTGACTTTC. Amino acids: CASSGGLAGNSGANVLTF.

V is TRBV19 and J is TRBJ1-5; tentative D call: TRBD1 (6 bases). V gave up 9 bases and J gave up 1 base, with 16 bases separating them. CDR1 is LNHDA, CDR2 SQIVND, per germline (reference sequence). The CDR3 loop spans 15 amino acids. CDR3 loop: CASAGAGVSNQPQHF. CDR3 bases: TGTGCCAGCGCGGGGGCAGGGGTAAGCAATCAGCCCCAGCATTTT.

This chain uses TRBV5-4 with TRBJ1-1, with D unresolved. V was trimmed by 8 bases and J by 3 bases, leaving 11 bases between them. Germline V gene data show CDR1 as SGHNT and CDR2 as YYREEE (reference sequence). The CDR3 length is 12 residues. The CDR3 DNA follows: TGTGCCAGTAGCCGGAGTTACACTGAAGCTTTCTTT. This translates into CASSRSYTEAFF.

CDR3 DNA sequence: TGTGCCAGCTCCAAACCGGGACTGCAAGAGACCCAGTACTTC. It specifies CASSKPGLQETQYF. V is TRBV18 and J is TRBJ2-5; tentatively, D is TRBD2 (6 bases). Between the trimmed V and J ends, which lost 6 bases and 2 bases, there was a span of 13 bases. The CDR3 is 14 amino acids. Germline V gene sequence: CDR1 KGHSH, CDR2 LQKENI.

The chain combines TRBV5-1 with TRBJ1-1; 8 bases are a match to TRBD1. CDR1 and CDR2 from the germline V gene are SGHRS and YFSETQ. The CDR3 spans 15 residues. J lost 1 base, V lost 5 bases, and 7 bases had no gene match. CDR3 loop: CASSSPGTGNTEAFF. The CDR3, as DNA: TGCGCCAGCAGTTCACCCGGGACAGGGAACACTGAAGCTTTCTTT.

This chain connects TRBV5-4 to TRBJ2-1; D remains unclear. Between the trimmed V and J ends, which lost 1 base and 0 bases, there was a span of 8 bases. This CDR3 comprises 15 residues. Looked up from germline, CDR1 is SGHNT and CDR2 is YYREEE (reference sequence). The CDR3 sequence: CASSLSSSSYNEQFF. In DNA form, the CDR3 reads TGTGCCAGCAGCTTGAGCTCAAGCTCCTACAATGAGCAGTTCTTC.

This CDR3 is CASSLGTISEQFF. The CDR3 DNA follows: TGTGCCAGCAGCTTAGGGACAATCTCTGAGCAGTTCTTC. The genes are TRBV11-3 and TRBJ2-1; a weak D match, TRBD1 (5 bases). With 1 base removed from V and 9 bases from J, the gap between germline ends came to 10 bases. Germline V gives CDR1 SGHNT, CDR2 YENEEA. This CDR3 is 13 amino acids long.